Listed here is a single T cell receptor beta chain. The antigen is unknown. This entry comes from a study of a mutant IDH1 vaccine in newly diagnosed glioma. On the study more broadly: Patients previously underwent radiotherapy, temozolomide, or both, and most underwent both.

Germline V gives CDR1 LNHDA, CDR2 SQIVND (reference sequence). Trimming removed 3 bases from V and 6 bases from J; junction bases left unmatched: 7. The CDR3 is made up of 14 amino acids. Time point reported: week 35, safety follow-up. Each dose of the vaccine consisted of 300 ug of mutant IDH1 20-mer peptide, with topical imiquimod. Eight vaccinations were given in weeks 1, 3, 5, 7, 11, 15, 19 and 23. The repertoire was sequenced with immunoSEQ multiplex PCR; TCRdb's copy has only in-frame clones and lacks some. The sample lists 35,000 to 45,000 clones, approximately 80% occurring once. The specimen comprised PBMCs, sampled from a glioma patient whose treatment included an IDH1 peptide vaccine. The sequence came from a woman between 50 and 59 years old with glioma. The chain links TRBV19 to TRBJ2-7, with TRBD1 identical over 8 bases. The CDR3 DNA reads as TGTGCCAGTAGTATCACCGGGACAGGAAGCGAGCAGTACTTC. Its protein is CASSITGTGSEQYF.